These 30 T cell receptor beta chains were sequenced from one sample in a study of T-cell memory formation after mild COVID-19. TCRdb re-analysed the 5' RACE reads in MiXCR, keeping a single row per CDR3 protein. Among some 120,000 distinct CDR3 sequences, about 6% were seen once, and the ten largest hold approximately 2.1%. The sample consisted of PBMCs or a T cell subset sorted from them (not recorded which). All receptors derive from an adult woman who had mild COVID-19 (a few samples of this study predate the infection). Cell type and time point are not known.

This clonotype was seen a few times. The chain recombines TRBV24-1 with TRBJ1-6; D is undetermined. This CDR3 is built from 15 residues. Trimming removed 9 bases from V and 7 bases from J, with 18 bases in between. The germline V gene has CDR1 KGHDR and CDR2 SFDVKD. The CDR3 sequence is CATSEGPSGNSPLHF. The DNA for the CDR3 is TGTGCCACCTCGGAAGGGCCCAGCGGCAATTCACCCCTCCACTTT.

This chain uses TRBV30 with TRBJ2-3; no reliable D call. Germline CDR1 reads GTSNPN; CDR2 reads SVGIG (reference sequence). The CDR3 covers 16 residues. V was trimmed by 0 bases and J by 6 bases, leaving 19 bases between them. The CDR3 DNA is TGTGCCTGGAGTGTACGGCGCTGGGCGGATGGGGATACGCAGTATTTT. It encodes CAWSVRRWADGDTQYF.

This clonotype has at least ten counts. The gene calls are TRBV20-1 and TRBJ2-2; no firm D call. The germline V gene encodes CDR1 DFQATT and CDR2 SNEGSKA (reference sequence). V dropped 0 bases and J dropped 1 base, with 3 bases sitting between them. The CDR3 is 13 residues long. The CDR3 DNA reads TGCAGTGCTAGAGAGCAGAACACCGGGGAGCTGTTTTTT. This encodes CSAREQNTGELFF.

This clonotype was counted a few times. The chain combines TRBV4-1 with TRBJ2-1, with 9 positions matching TRBD2. Unmatched junction bases numbered 7, after V lost 7 bases and J lost 6 bases. The germline CDR1 and CDR2 sequences are MGHRA and YSYEKL. This CDR3 comprises 14 residues. The CDR3 is CASKEREVLNEQFF. CDR3 coding DNA: TGCGCCAGCAAGGAGCGGGAGGTTCTCAATGAGCAGTTCTTC.

The chain uses TRBV18 and TRBJ2-1; D is possibly TRBD1 or TRBD2 (5 bases each). The CDR3 loop spans 13 amino acids. Between the trimmed V and J ends, which lost 0 bases and 8 bases, there was a span of 8 bases. Germline lookup yields CDR1 KGHSH and CDR2 LQKENI. CDR3 residues: CASSPPWGHEQFF. CDR3 DNA sequence: TGTGCCAGCTCACCACCATGGGGACATGAGCAGTTCTTC. The full variable domain, its missing parts supplied by reference TRBV18 and TRBJ2-1, is NAGVMQNPRHLVRRRGQEARLRCSPMKGHSHVYWYRQLPEEGLKFMVYLQKENIIDESGMPKERFSAEFPKEGPSILRIQQVVRGDSAAYFCASSPPWGHEQFFGPGTRLTVL.

At least ten counts were recorded for this clonotype. The chain combines TRBV5-1 with TRBJ2-7; weak D call: TRBD2 (5 bases). The CDR3 extends over 13 amino acids. Deletions cut 4 bases from V and 0 bases from J, with 8 bases between. Germline loops: CDR1 SGHRS, CDR2 YFSETQ. CDR3 protein: CASSRRDSYEQYF. CDR3 coding DNA: TGCGCCAGCAGCCGCCGGGACTCCTACGAGCAGTACTTC.

This clonotype was seen repeatedly, ten times or more. This chain links TRBV12-3 or TRBV12-4 with TRBJ2-7; a possible D gene is TRBD2 (5 bases). This CDR3 comprises 13 residues. Trimming took off 4 bases at V and 2 bases at J, with 9 bases between the two ends. In DNA form, the CDR3 reads TGTGCCAGCAGTTCCGGGGTTCCCTACGAGCAGTACTTC. Its translation is CASSSGVPYEQYF.

This clonotype was seen only a few times. The chain links TRBV3-1 to TRBJ1-1; maybe TRBD1 (6 bases). The V end was cut by 4 bases, the J end by 0 bases, with 12 bases between. The V gene's germline CDR1 is LGHDT and CDR2 YNNKEL (reference sequence). This CDR3 has 15 residues. CDR3 in DNA: TGTGCCAGCAGCCCGCCCGGGACACTGAACACTGAAGCTTTCTTT. Its translation is CASSPPGTLNTEAFF.

This clonotype has a single count. V and J are TRBV12-3 or TRBV12-4 and TRBJ2-1; 7 bases line up with TRBD2. Trimming at V came to 1 base and at J to 8 bases, leaving 8 bases not matched to a gene. This CDR3 has 15 residues. The CDR3 DNA sequence: TGTGCCAGCAGTTTAGGCGCCGGGGGGACCCATGAGCAGTTCTTC. Translation: CASSLGAGGTHEQFF.

This clonotype was counted ten times or more. This chain connects TRBV20-1 to TRBJ1-1, with a tentative D call TRBD1 (5 bases). Germline loops: CDR1 DFQATT, CDR2 SNEGSKA (reference sequence). Trimming cost V 5 bases and J 7 bases, with 17 bases left between them. CDR3 length: 13 residues. The CDR3 DNA follows: TGCAGTGCTTATCTACACGGGACCTTTGAAGCTTTCTTT. Its protein product is CSAYLHGTFEAFF.

The table lists this clonotype with a few counts. The genes are TRBV9 and TRBJ1-1; 7 bases fit TRBD1. Germline V gene lookup returns CDR1 SGDLS and CDR2 YYNGEE. The CDR3 sequence is 14 residues long. Germline trimming cut 3 bases from V and 5 bases from J; bases unmatched to any gene: 7. This chain's CDR3 is CASSARQGVTEAFF. The CDR3 DNA is TGTGCCAGCAGCGCGCGACAGGGTGTAACTGAAGCTTTCTTT.

This clonotype was detected many times. J is TRBJ1-1 and V is TRBV20-1; perhaps TRBD1 as D (6 bases). The CDR3 contains 14 residues. The V end was cut by 3 bases, the J end by 0 bases, with 11 bases between. Germline-derived CDR1 and CDR2 are DFQATT and SNEGSKA (reference sequence). The CDR3, as DNA: TGCAGTGCTAGGACCGCAGGGGTGAACACTGAAGCTTTCTTT. Residues: CSARTAGVNTEAFF.

In its sample, this clonotype was seen many times. This chain joins TRBV5-1 and TRBJ1-2; 7 positions match TRBD1. CDR3 length equals 15 residues. Germline V gene sequence: CDR1 SGHRS, CDR2 YFSETQ. The V segment lost 4 bases and the J segment 0 bases; nucleotides outside the gene matches: 6. The CDR3 DNA sequence: TGCGCCAGCAGCAGCGGGACAGCAGCTAACTATGGCTACACCTTC. Amino acids: CASSSGTAANYGYTF.

This clonotype was recorded at least ten times. J is TRBJ1-4 and V is TRBV9; D is ambiguous. In germline, CDR1 is SGDLS, CDR2 YYNGEE. V was trimmed by 1 base and J by 3 bases, leaving 10 bases between them. This CDR3 has 15 residues. The CDR3 bases are TGTGCCAGCAGCGTAAGACCCCAGCCTAATGAAAAACTGTTTTTT. This gives the protein CASSVRPQPNEKLFF.

This chain connects TRBV5-6 to TRBJ2-3; possible D gene TRBD2, 5 bases. With 3 bases removed from V and 6 bases from J, the gap between germline ends came to 17 bases. Germline V CDR1 and CDR2: SGHDT, YYEEEE. The CDR3 has 15 residues. CDR3 nucleotide sequence: TGTGCCAGCAGCTCACTTGGTATCCGAGGGGATACGCAGTATTTT. It yields the protein CASSSLGIRGDTQYF.

There are a few counts of this clonotype. The gene calls are TRBV5-5 and TRBJ1-3, with TRBD1 matching over 7 bases. With V trimmed by 3 bases and J by 2 bases, 2 bases remained unmatched. This CDR3 comprises 14 residues. The germline V gene encodes CDR1 SGHKS and CDR2 YYEKEE (reference sequence). The CDR3 region is CASSSGQTGNTIYF. The CDR3 DNA follows: TGTGCCAGCAGCTCGGGACAGACTGGAAACACCATATATTTT.

This clonotype was counted a few times. The chain is built from TRBV20-1 and TRBJ2-5; no definite D call. CDR1 and CDR2 from the germline V gene are DFQATT and SNEGSKA (reference sequence). The CDR3 is 11 residues long. Trimming left V 4 bases short and J 2 bases short, with 5 bases between. The CDR3 DNA sequence: TGCAGTGCTACAATGCAAGAGACCCAGTACTTC. This sequence encodes CSATMQETQYF.

V usage is TRBV7-2 and J usage is TRBJ2-2; D gene ambiguous. V gave up 4 bases and J gave up 7 bases, with 10 bases separating them. The CDR3 sequence is 13 residues long. Germline values: CDR1 SGHTA, CDR2 FQGNSA. CDR3 loop: CASSSQRGGELFF. The DNA of the CDR3 is TGTGCCAGCAGCTCCCAGAGAGGCGGGGAGCTGTTTTTT.

A few counts support this clonotype. This chain uses TRBV18 with TRBJ1-1, with D perhaps matching TRBD1 (5 bases). From germline, CDR1 is KGHSH and CDR2 LQKENI. Trimming removed 6 bases at V and 4 bases at J, with 15 bases between. The CDR3 is 14 amino acids. Here the CDR3 reads CASSQYRGTTEAFF. CDR3 DNA sequence: TGTGCCAGCTCCCAGTATCGGGGGACCACTGAAGCTTTCTTT.

This clonotype was recorded a few times. The chain joins TRBV7-2 to TRBJ2-1; 8 positions match TRBD1. Germline V lookup: CDR1 SGHTA, CDR2 FQGNSA. J gave up 4 bases and V 1 base, and 3 bases lay outside the gene matches. The CDR3 sequence is 15 residues long. For the CDR3, the DNA is TGTGCCAGCAGCTTAGGGACAGGGAGATACAATGAGCAGTTCTTC. Amino acids: CASSLGTGRYNEQFF.

This clonotype was counted only a few times. The rearrangement links TRBV5-4 to TRBJ2-5; TRBD1 aligns across 7 bases. Germline values: CDR1 SGHNT, CDR2 YYREEE (reference sequence). V shed 0 bases and J 5 bases; nucleotides not matched to a gene: 10. CDR3 length: 16 amino acids. CDR3 in amino acids: CASSLVGTVPRETQYF. As DNA, the CDR3 is TGTGCCAGCAGCTTGGTGGGGACAGTCCCACGGGAGACCCAGTACTTC.

This clonotype was seen a handful of times. The rearrangement uses TRBV6-2 or TRBV6-3 and TRBJ2-7; possibly TRBD1 for D (6 bases). With 5 bases removed from V and 4 bases from J, the gap between germline ends came to 9 bases. The CDR3 is 12 amino acids. Germline V CDR1 and CDR2: MNHEY, SVGEGT. CDR3 sequence: CASSQQGYEQYF. The CDR3 DNA reads TGTGCCAGCAGTCAACAGGGTTACGAGCAGTACTTC.

This clonotype has a count of ten or more. This sequence joins TRBV27 and TRBJ1-1, with 10 nucleotides matching TRBD1. The CDR3 has 14 amino acids. V lost 4 bases to trimming and J lost 5 bases; unmatched junction nucleotides: 4. Germline assignment: CDR1 MNHEY and CDR2 SMNVEV (reference sequence). The CDR3: CASSSGQGETEAFF. DNA of the CDR3: TGTGCCAGCAGTTCCGGACAGGGGGAGACTGAAGCTTTCTTT.

This rearrangement joins TRBV6-1 to TRBJ1-5; 10 nucleotides agree with TRBD1. The length of the CDR3 is 18 residues. Unmatched junction bases numbered 13, after V lost 8 bases and J lost 0 bases. From germline, CDR1 is MNHNS and CDR2 SASEGT. CDR3 sequence (DNA): TGTGCCAGCGCAAGACAGGGGGCAATAGGCGTTAGCAATCAGCCCCAGCATTTT. Protein sequence: CASARQGAIGVSNQPQHF.

The J gene is TRBJ1-1, the V gene TRBV7-8; possibly TRBD1 for D (6 bases). The length of the CDR3 is 16 residues. Trimming shortened V by 3 bases and J by 5 bases, and 19 bases separated the two germline ends. The germline V gene encodes CDR1 SGHVS and CDR2 FQNEAQ. The CDR3 loop reads CASSFGRVQGKTEAFF. CDR3 in DNA: TGTGCCAGCAGCTTCGGACGAGTACAGGGTAAAACTGAAGCTTTCTTT.

As regards this clonotype: A clone one base away is much larger, so this may be a read error. J is TRBJ1-6 and V is TRBV20-1; TRBD1 is a possible D gene (5 bases). V lost 0 bases, J lost 10 bases, and 13 bases lay in between. The CDR3 runs to 14 residues. In germline, CDR1 is DFQATT, CDR2 SNEGSKA (reference sequence). CDR3 residues: CSARDSGGKSPLHF. CDR3 coding DNA: TGCAGTGCTAGAGATAGCGGGGGTAAATCACCCCTCCACTTT.

This clonotype was found a few times. This chain uses TRBV24-1 with TRBJ2-2; 8 nucleotides match TRBD2. CDR3 length: 17 amino acids. Trimming removed 4 bases from V and 0 bases from J; junction bases left unmatched: 6. Germline V gives CDR1 KGHDR, CDR2 SFDVKD. CDR3 sequence: CATSDLGAGANTGELFF. As DNA, the CDR3 is TGTGCCACCAGTGACCTGGGAGCGGGGGCGAACACCGGGGAGCTGTTTTTT.

This clonotype has at least ten counts. V and J are TRBV9 and TRBJ2-1; D unclear. This CDR3 comprises 14 residues. The germline V gene has CDR1 SGDLS and CDR2 YYNGEE. V was cut by 3 bases and J by 3 bases, with 10 bases left in between. CDR3 loop: CASSGGYNYNEQFF. The CDR3 DNA is TGTGCCAGCAGCGGAGGCTACAACTACAATGAGCAGTTCTTC.

This clonotype was counted at least ten times. This chain uses TRBV7-3 with TRBJ1-2, with TRBD1 matching over 9 bases. The junction had 11 bases not matched to a gene; V was cut back by 5 bases and J by 4 bases. Germline CDR1 SGHTA, CDR2 FQGTGA. The CDR3 is made up of 16 amino acids. The CDR3 DNA follows: TGTGCCAGCAGCAAGGGACAGGGCTTCAGCCTCTATGGCTACACCTTC. It yields the protein CASSKGQGFSLYGYTF.

This clonotype was seen many times. The genes are TRBV29-1 and TRBJ2-1; D is perhaps TRBD1 (6 bases). Germline V gene sequence: CDR1 SQVTM, CDR2 ANQGSEA. V was shortened by 6 bases and J by 2 bases, with 11 bases between the two germline ends. This CDR3 region has 13 residues. The CDR3 sequence is CSVPGHTYNEQFF. CDR3 sequence (DNA): TGCAGCGTCCCGGGACACACCTACAATGAGCAGTTCTTC.